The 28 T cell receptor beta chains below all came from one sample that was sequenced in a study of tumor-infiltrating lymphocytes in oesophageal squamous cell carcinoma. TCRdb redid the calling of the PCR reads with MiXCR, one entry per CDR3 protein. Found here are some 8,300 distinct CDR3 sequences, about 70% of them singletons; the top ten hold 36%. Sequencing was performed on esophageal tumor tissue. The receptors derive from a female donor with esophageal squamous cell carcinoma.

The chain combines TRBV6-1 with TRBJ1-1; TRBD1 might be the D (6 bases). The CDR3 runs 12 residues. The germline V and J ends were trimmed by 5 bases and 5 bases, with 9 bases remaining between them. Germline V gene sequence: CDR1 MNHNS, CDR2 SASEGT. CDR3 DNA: TGTGCCAGCAGTTCCAGGGGTACTGAAGCTTTCTTT. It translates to CASSSRGTEAFF.

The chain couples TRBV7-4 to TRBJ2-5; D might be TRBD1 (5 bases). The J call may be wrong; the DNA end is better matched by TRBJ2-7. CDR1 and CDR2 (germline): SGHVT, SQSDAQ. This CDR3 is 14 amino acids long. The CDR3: CASSYRDSSYEQYF. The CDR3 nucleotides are TGTGCCAGCAGCTACCGCGACAGCTCCTACGAGCAGTACTTC.

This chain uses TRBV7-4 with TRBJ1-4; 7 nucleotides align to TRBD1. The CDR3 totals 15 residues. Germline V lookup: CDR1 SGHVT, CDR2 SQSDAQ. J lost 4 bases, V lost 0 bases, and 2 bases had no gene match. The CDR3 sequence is CASSLAQGGNEKLFF. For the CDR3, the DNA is TGTGCCAGCAGCTTAGCGCAGGGGGGTAATGAAAAACTGTTTTTT.

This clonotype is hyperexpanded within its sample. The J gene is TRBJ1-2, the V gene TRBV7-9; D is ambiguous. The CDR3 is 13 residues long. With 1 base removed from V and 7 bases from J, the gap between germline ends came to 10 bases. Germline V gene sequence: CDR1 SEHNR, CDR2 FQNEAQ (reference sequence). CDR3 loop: CASSLEYGSGYTF. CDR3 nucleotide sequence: TGTGCCAGCAGCTTAGAATACGGGAGTGGCTACACCTTC.

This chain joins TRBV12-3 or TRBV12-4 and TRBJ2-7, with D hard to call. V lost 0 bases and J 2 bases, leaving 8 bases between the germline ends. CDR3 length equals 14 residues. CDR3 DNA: TGTGCCAGCAGTTTAGCGGCAGGACCCTACGAGCAGTACTTC. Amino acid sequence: CASSLAAGPYEQYF.

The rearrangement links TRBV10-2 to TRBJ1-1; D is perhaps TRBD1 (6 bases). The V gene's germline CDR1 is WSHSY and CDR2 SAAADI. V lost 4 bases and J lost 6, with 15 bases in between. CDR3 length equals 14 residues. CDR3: CASSGRGKISEAFF. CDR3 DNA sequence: TGCGCCAGCAGTGGGAGGGGGAAGATTTCTGAAGCTTTCTTT.

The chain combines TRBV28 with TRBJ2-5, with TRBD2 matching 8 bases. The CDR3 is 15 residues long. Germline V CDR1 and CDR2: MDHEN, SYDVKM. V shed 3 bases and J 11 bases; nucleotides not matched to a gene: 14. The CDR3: CASSFSGGPYPEQYF. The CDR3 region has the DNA TGTGCCAGCAGTTTCTCGGGGGGGCCTTACCCGGAGCAGTACTTC.

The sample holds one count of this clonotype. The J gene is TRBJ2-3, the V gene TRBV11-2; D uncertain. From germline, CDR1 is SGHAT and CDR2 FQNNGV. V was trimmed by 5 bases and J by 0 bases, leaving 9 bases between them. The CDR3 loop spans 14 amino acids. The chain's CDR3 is CASSRRHSTDTQYF. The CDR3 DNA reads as TGTGCCAGCAGCCGACGGCACAGCACAGATACGCAGTATTTT.

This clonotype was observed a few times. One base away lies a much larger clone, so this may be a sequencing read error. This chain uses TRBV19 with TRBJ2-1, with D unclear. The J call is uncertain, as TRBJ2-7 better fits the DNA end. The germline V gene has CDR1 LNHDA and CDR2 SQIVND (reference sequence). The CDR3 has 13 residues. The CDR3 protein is CASSIAGLNEQYF. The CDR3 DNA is TGTGCCAGTAGTATAGCGGGTTTGAATGAGCAGTACTTC.

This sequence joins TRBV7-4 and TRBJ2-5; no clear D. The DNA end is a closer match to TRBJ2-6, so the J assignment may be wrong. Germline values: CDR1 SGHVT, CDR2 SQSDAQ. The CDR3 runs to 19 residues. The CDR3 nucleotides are TGTGCCAGCAGTCCCGCGACGGCCCTCTCGGGCTCTGGGGCCAACGTCCTGACTTTC. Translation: CASSPATALSGSGANVLTF.

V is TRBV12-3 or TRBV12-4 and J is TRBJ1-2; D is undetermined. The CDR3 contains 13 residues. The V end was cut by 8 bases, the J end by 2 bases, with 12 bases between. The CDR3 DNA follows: TGTGCCAGCGCCACCTCGGAAAACTATGGCTACACCTTC. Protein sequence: CASATSENYGYTF.

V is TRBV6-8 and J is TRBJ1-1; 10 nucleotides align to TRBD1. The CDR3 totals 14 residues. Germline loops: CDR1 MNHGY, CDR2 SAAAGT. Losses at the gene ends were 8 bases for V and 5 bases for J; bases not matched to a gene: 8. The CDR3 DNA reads TGTGCCAGCGCTCGATGGACAGGGGGGACTGAAGCTTTCTTT. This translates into CASARWTGGTEAFF.

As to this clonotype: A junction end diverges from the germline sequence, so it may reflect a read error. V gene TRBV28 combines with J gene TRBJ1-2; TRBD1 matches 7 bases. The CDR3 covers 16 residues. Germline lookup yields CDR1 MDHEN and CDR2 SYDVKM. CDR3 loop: CASSSSRGAYNSPLHF. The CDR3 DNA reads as TGTGCCAGCAGTTCAAGCAGGGGGGCCTATAATTCACCCCTCCACTTC.

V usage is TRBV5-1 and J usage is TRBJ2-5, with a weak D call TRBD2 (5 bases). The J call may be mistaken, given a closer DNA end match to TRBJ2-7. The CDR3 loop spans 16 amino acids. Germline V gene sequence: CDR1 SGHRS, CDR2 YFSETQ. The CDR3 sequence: CASSDGVVPRSYEQYF. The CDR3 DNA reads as TGCGCCAGCAGCGACGGGGTGGTACCGAGGAGCTACGAGCAGTACTTC.

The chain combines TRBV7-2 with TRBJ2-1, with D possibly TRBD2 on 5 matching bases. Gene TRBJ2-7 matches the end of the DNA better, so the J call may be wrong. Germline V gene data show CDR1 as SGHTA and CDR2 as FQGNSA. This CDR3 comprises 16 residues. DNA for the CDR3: TGTGCCAGCAGCTCCCCCCTAGGGCGGGTCCGGTACGAGCAGTACTTC. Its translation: CASSSPLGRVRYEQYF.

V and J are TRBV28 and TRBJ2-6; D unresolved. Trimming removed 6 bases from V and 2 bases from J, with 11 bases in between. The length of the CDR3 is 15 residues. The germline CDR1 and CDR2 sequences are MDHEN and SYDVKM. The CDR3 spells CASSPGSAGANVLTF. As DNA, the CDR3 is TGTGCCAGCAGCCCAGGTTCTGCTGGGGCCAACGTCCTGACTTTC.

The CDR3 is CSARESGLAAIGTQYF. The CDR3 DNA sequence: TGCAGTGCTAGAGAAAGCGGACTAGCGGCGATCGGGACCCAGTACTTC. The V gene is TRBV20-1, the J gene TRBJ2-5; 10 bases are shared with TRBD2. The CDR3 is 16 residues long. CDR1 DFQATT and CDR2 SNEGSKA come from the germline V gene (reference sequence). Unmatched junction bases numbered 11, after V lost 0 bases and J lost 7 bases.

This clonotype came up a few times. This chain's CDR3 is CASSLGTSGYNEQYF. CDR3 DNA: TGTGCCAGCAGCCTGGGGACTAGCGGTTACAATGAGCAGTACTTC. The chain is built from TRBV11-3 and TRBJ2-7; 11 bases map to TRBD2. The junction had 10 bases not matched to a gene; V was cut back by 5 bases and J by 7 bases. From germline, CDR1 is SGHNT and CDR2 YENEEA. The CDR3 has 15 residues.

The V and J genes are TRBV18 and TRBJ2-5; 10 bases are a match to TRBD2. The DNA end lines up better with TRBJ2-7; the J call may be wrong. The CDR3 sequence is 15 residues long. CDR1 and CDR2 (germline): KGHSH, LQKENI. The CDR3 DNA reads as TGTGCCAGCTCACCACGTCTAGCGGGAGTCTACGAGCAGTACTTC. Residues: CASSPRLAGVYEQYF.

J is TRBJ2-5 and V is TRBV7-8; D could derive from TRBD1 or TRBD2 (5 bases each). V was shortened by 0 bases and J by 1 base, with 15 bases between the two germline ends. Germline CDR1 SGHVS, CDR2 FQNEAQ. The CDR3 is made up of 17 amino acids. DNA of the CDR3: TGTGCCAGCAGCTTAGCGGTCAATTCAGGGAGCCAAGAGACCCAGTACTTC. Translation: CASSLAVNSGSQETQYF.

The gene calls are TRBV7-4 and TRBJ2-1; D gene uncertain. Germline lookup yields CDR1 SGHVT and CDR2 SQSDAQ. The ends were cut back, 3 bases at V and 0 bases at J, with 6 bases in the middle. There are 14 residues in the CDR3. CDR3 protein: CASSLASSYNEQFF. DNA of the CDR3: TGTGCCAGCAGCTTGGCTAGCTCCTACAATGAGCAGTTCTTC. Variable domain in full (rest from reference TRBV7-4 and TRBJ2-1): GAGVSQSPRYKVAKRGRDVALRCDSISGHVTLYWYRQTLGQGSEVLTYSQSDAQRDKSGRPSGRFSAERPERSVSTLKIQRTEQGDSAVYLCASSLASSYNEQFFGPGTRLTVL.

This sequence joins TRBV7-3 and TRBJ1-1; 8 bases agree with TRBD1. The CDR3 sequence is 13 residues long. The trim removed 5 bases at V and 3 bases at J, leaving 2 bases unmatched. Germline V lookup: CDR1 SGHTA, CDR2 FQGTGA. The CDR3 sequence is CASSKQGDTEAFF. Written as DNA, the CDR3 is TGTGCCAGCAGCAAACAGGGGGACACTGAAGCTTTCTTT. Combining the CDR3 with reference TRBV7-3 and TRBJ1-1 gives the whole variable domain GAGVSQTPSNKVTEKGKYVELRCDPISGHTALYWYRQSLGQGPEFLIYFQGTGAADDSGLPNDRFFAVRPEGSVSTLKIQRTERGDSAVYLCASSKQGDTEAFFGQGTRLTVV.

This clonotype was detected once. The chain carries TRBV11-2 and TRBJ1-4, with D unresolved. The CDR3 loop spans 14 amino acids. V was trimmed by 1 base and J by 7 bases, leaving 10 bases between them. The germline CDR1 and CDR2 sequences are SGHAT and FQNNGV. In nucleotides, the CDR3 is TGTGCCAGCAGCTTAGGGTTTGGGGTTGAAAAACTGTTTTTT. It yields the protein CASSLGFGVEKLFF.

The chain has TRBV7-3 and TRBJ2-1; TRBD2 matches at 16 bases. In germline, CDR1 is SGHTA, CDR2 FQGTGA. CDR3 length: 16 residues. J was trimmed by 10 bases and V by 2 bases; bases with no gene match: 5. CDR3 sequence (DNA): TGTGCCAGCAGCTTAGCCGGGACTAGCGGGGGGGTGGAGCAGTTCTTC. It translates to CASSLAGTSGGVEQFF.

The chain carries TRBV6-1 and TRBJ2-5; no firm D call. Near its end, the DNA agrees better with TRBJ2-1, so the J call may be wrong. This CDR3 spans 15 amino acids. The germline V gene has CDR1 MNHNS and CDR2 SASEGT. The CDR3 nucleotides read TGTGCCAGCAACGATCCGACGGGTAGCTCCTACGAGCAGTTCTTC. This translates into CASNDPTGSSYEQFF.

The CDR3 nucleotides read TGTGCCAGCAGCCCGTCAGGGGTAAATGAGCAGTTCTTC. This sequence encodes CASSPSGVNEQFF. The J gene is TRBJ2-1, the V gene TRBV7-3; D is possibly TRBD1 (6 bases). The CDR3 sequence is 13 residues long. V was trimmed by 5 bases and J by 7 bases, leaving 12 bases between them. The germline CDR1 and CDR2 sequences are SGHTA and FQGTGA. Supplemented by reference TRBV7-3 and TRBJ2-1, the full variable domain reads GAGVSQTPSNKVTEKGKYVELRCDPISGHTALYWYRQSLGQGPEFLIYFQGTGAADDSGLPNDRFFAVRPEGSVSTLKIQRTERGDSAVYLCASSPSGVNEQFFGPGTRLTVL.

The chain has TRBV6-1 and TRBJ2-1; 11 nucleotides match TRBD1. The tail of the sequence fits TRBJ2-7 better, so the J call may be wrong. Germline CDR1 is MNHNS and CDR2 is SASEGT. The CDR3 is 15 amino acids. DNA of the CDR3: TGTGCCAGCAGTGAGTTGGAGGACAGGGGGCCCGAGCAGTACTTC. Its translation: CASSELEDRGPEQYF.

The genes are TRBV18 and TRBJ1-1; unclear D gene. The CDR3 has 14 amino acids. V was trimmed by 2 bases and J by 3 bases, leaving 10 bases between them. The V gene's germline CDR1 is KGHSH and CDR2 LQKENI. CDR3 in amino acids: CASSPNQRDTEAFF. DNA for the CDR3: TGTGCCAGCTCACCAAACCAGAGGGACACTGAAGCTTTCTTT.